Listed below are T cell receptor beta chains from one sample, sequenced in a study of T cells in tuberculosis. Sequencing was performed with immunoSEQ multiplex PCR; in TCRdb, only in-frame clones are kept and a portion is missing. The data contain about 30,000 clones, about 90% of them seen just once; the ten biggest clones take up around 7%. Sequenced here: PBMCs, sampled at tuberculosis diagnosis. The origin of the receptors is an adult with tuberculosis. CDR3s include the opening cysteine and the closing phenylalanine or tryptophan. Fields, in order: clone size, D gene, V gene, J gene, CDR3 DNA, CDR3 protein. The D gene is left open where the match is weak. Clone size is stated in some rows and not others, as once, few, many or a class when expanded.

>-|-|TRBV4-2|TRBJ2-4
TGTGCCAGCAGCCAAGAGCGGGACTTTTCAGCCAAAAACATTCAGTACTTC
CASSQERDFSAKNIQYF
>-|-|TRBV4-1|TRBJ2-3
TGCGCCAGCAGCCAAGATGGAGGGGGCCACACAGATACGCAGTATTTT
CASSQDGGGHTDTQYF
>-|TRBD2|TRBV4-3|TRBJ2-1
TGCGCCAGCAGCCAAGAGGCCGGACTAGGTAATTACAATGAGCAGTTCTTC
CASSQEAGLGNYNEQFF
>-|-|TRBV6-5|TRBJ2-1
TGTGCCAGCAGTACCCTGGCGGGGCAGTGGAATGAGCAGTTCTTC
CASSTLAGQWNEQFF
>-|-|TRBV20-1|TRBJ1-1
TGCAGTGCCCTCAGTGGCACTGAAGCTTTCTTT
CSALSGTEAFF
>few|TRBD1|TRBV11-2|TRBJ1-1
TGTGCCAGCAGCCCGGACAGGCAAAGTTCTTTCTTT
CASSPDRQSSFF
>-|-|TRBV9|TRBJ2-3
TGTGCCAGCAGCGTACTTCGCGGAGATACGCAGTATTTT
CASSVLRGDTQYF
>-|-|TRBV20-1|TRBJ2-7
TGCAGTGCTCGGGTAGGCTACGAGCAGTACTTC
CSARVGYEQYF
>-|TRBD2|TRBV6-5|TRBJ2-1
TGTGCCAGCAGCCCCGGGGCTAGCGGGTACAATGAGCAGTTCTTC
CASSPGASGYNEQFF
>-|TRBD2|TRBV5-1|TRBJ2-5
TGCGCCAGCAGTTTAACTAGCGGGTCAAGGGTGGAGACCCAGTACTTC
CASSLTSGSRVETQYF
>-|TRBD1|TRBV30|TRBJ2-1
TGTGCCTGGAGCTCCGGGACAGGGTATAATGAGCAGTTCTTC
CAWSSGTGYNEQFF
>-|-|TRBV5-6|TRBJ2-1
TGTGCCAGCAGCTTCCTACTCAATGAGCAGTTCTTC
CASSFLLNEQFF
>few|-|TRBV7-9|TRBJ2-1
TGTGCCAGCAGCTGGAGGACTAATAATGAGCAGTTCTTC
CASSWRTNNEQFF
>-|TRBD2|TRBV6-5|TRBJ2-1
TGTGCCAGCAGTTACCGGGCTAGCGGTAACAATGAGCAGTTCTTC
CASSYRASGNNEQFF
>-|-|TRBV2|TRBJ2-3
TGTGCCAGCAGTGAATTTAAGCTGATAAGCACAGATACGCAGTATTTT
CASSEFKLISTDTQYF
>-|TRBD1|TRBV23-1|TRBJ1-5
TGCGCCAGCAGCCAGGACAGGGGGCTGTGGCCCCAGCATTTT
CASSQDRGLWPQHF
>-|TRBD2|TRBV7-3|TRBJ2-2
TGTGCCAGCAGCTTAAGGAGGATTAGCGGGGAGGTGAACACCGGGGAGCTGTTTTTT
CASSLRRISGEVNTGELFF
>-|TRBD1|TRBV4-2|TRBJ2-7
TGTGCCAGCAGCCAAGTTGGGCCCGGGACAGCCTACGAGCAGTACTTC
CASSQVGPGTAYEQYF
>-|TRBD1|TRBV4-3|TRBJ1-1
TGCGCCAGCAGCCAAGGGACAGGGGAGGACACTGAAGCTTTCTTT
CASSQGTGEDTEAFF
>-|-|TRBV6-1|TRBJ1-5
TGTGCCAGCATCCCGGAGCACTATAGCAATCAGCCCCAGCATTTT
CASIPEHYSNQPQHF
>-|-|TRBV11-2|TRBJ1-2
TGTGCCAGCAGCTTCGAGTTCGGGGCTAACTATGGCTACACCTTC
CASSFEFGANYGYTF
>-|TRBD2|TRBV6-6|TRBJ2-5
TGTGCCAGCAGGGTAGCGGGGGGCCAAGAGACCCAGTACTTC
CASRVAGGQETQYF
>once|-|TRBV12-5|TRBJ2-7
TGTGCTAGTGGCTCCACAGGGAAGAGCTCCTACGAGCAGTACTTC
CASGSTGKSSYEQYF
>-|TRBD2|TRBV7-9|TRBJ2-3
TGTGCCAGCAGCTTTGGCGGGAGTCCGACAGATACGCAGTATTTT
CASSFGGSPTDTQYF
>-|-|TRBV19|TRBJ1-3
TGTGCCAGTAGTCCACAGGGTTGGAACACCATATATTTT
CASSPQGWNTIYF
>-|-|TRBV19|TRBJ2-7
TGTGCCAGTAGTGGACAGGACTACTACGAGCAGTACTTC
CASSGQDYYEQYF
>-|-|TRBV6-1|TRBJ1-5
TGTGCCAGCAGTGAAGCGCTTCGGAGGAGTTCCAATCAGCCCCAGCATTTT
CASSEALRRSSNQPQHF
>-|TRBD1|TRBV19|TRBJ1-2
TGTGCCAGTAGTATGCGGACAGGGGAGGGCTATGGCTACACCTTC
CASSMRTGEGYGYTF
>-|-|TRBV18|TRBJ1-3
TGTGCCAGCTCTTCGACAAACTCTGGAAACACCATATATTTT
CASSSTNSGNTIYF
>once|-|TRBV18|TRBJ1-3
TGTGCCAGCTCACCAGCAGGGACTGGAAACACCATATATTTT
CASSPAGTGNTIYF
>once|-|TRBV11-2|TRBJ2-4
TGTGCCAGCAGCTTAGATCCAGGGGAAACCAAAAACATTCAGTACTTC
CASSLDPGETKNIQYF
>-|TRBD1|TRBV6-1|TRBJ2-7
TGTGCCAGCAGCCGACAGGGAGCCCGCTACGAGCAGTACTTC
CASSRQGARYEQYF
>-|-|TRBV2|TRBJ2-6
TGTGCCAGCATATTAGACTCTGGGGCCAACGTCCTGACTTTC
CASILDSGANVLTF
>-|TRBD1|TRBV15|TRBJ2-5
TGTGCCACCAGCAGAAAAGACAGGGCGGGAGAGACCCAGTACTTC
CATSRKDRAGETQYF
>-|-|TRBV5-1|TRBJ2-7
TGCGCCAGCAGAACCGGGGTTTCCTACGAGCAGTACTTC
CASRTGVSYEQYF
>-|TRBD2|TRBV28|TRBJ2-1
TGTGCCAGCAGTTTATTAGGTAGCGGGAGCTACAATGAGCAGTTCTTC
CASSLLGSGSYNEQFF
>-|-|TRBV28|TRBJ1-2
TGTGCCAGCAGTTTTCTGGGAGGGAGTGGCTACACCTTC
CASSFLGGSGYTF
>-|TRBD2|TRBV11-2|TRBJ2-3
TGTGCCAGCAGCTCAGAGTCTACGGGACTAGCGGGGTGGCGGTATTTT
CASSSESTGLAGWRYF
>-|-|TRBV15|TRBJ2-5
TGTGCCACCAGCAGAGATTCCCGGGAGACCCAGTACTTC
CATSRDSRETQYF
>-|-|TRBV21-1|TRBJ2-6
TGTGCCAGCAGCAGAGACAGGGGTCTGACGAACTCTGGGGCCAACGTCCTGACTTTC
CASSRDRGLTNSGANVLTF
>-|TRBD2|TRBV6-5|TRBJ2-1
TGTGCCAGCAGTCACCGGGGGGGCGTCCACAATGAGCAGTTCTTC
CASSHRGGVHNEQFF
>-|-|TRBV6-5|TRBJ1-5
TGTGCCAGCAGTTGGGGGGGGCTAGGGCAGCCCCAGCATTTT
CASSWGGLGQPQHF
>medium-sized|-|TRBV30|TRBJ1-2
TGTGCCTGGAGTGTTGGTCAGGGGCTTTATGGCTACACCTTC
CAWSVGQGLYGYTF
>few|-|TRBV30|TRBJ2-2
TGTGCCTGGAGGCCGGGATCTGCGAACACCGGGGAGCTGTTTTTT
CAWRPGSANTGELFF
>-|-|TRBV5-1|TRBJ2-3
TGCGCCAGCAGCTTGGCCAGGGGACGAGATACGCAGTATTTT
CASSLARGRDTQYF
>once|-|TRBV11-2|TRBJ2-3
TGTGCCAGCAGCCTAGGGACTCTGAGGACAGATACGCAGTATTTT
CASSLGTLRTDTQYF